This record concerns one TCR beta chain sequence. Its recognized antigen is unknown. There are no base qualities to consult, and no much larger clone falls within one base. Libraries were constructed by the immunoSEQ multiplex PCR assay. RNA was extracted from all samples and reverse transcribed into cDNA, which served as template for TCR sequencing. SuperScript III was used to make first-strand cDNA, primed with a 2:1 mix of oligo-dT and random hexamers. A synthetic immune receptor repertoire was used to measure amplification bias, and any remaining bias was corrected computationally. Per the source publication's procedure: After raw reads were preprocessed to remove errors, the CDR3 was defined following IMGT conventions as running from the conserved cysteine to phenylalanine. Clonality was computed as 1 minus the Shannon entropy, with the entropy normalized by log2 of the number of productive unique TCRs. Whether each scalp clone was CD4 or CD8 was inferred by checking scalp TCRbeta sequences against the CD4 and CD8 repertoires from sorted blood. What TCRdb holds here is the immuneACCESS table cut down to in-frame rearrangements. Part of the clones is not present; checked against another copy, under half of the missing clones reflect an unresolved V gene, and the others are unexplained. That table gives V, J and clone size, and the DNA gave D and trimming. The sample table lists about 200,000 clones, more than 50% of them with a count of one. Roughly 5.3% of the sample is held by the ten biggest clonotypes.

PBMCs were isolated by density centrifugation and stained for CD3, CD4 and CD8, and CD4+ and CD8+ T cells were sorted on a FACSAria. Unaffected controls provided scalp biopsies and blood samples. This entry is derived from a study of CD8+ T cells in alopecia areata (dated by TCRdb to 2016 to 2019). In terms of the full investigation: The study used high-throughput TCRbeta sequencing to examine T cell clonal expansion in alopecia areata, in both the C3H/HeJ mouse model and human patients. Scalp clonality was compared across normal scalp (n=4), patchy alopecia areata scalp (n=8), and alopecia totalis/universalis scalp (n=8). Human TCRbeta sequencing covered scalp tissue and sorted CD4+ and CD8+ peripheral blood T cells from patchy and totalis/universalis alopecia areata patients and healthy controls. The RNA source kit depended on sample type: the PAXgene miRNA kit for fixed scalp, the miRNeasy kit for PBMCs, and the RNeasy kit for mouse skin. Amplification of TCRbeta CDR3 regions was done by immunoSEQ multiplex PCR using 35 Vbeta forward primers and 13 Jbeta reverse primers.

The cysteine opens and the phenylalanine closes a CDR3 of 13 amino acids. Only CDR3 DNA is held: 39 bases, read in frame from base 1. V loses 7 bases of germline sequence and J loses 7 bases, and the interval between the two ends is 17 bases. For CDR1 and CDR2, the germline V gene lists SQVTM and ANQGSEA. Overall study results and their limits: Scalp TCR repertoire analysis is complicated because resident alphabeta T cells in normal human skin are also sequenced, whereas mouse skin is dominated by gammadelta T cells. Lesional scalp, especially in alopecia totalis/universalis, showed higher clonality and more expanded CD8+ clones than normal scalp, suggesting antigenic drive. Shared TCR sequences between patients were less evident than in mice, which may be partly attributable to HLA diversity in the patient population.

The source is a human donor in good health. The V and J segments used are TRBV29-1 and TRBJ2-1, with the D gene call left open. Sequencing used CD8+ T cells sorted from blood. The CDR3 sequence is CSGDPSGNNEQFF. The bases are TGCAGCGGCGACCCATCTGGTAATAATGAGCAGTTCTTC.